This is a list of T cell receptor beta chains from one sample in a study of T cell responses to AZD1222 COVID-19 vaccine. Sequencing was performed with immunoSEQ multiplex PCR; in TCRdb, only in-frame clones are kept and a portion is missing. This table has approximately 120,000 clones, 70% to 90% appearing once. The sample in question was peripheral blood, obtained on day 0 of AZD1222 vaccination. The receptors originated from an adult in good health. The CDR3 runs from the conserved cysteine through the conserved F or W. Each record gives: D gene, clone size, J gene, V gene, CDR3 protein, CDR3 DNA. D genes are given only for firm matches. Rows may omit the clone size; those that give it use once, few, many or a size class.

>NA|NA|TRBJ2-1|TRBV11-3
CASSSDRYEQFF
TGTGCCAGCAGCTCCGACCGATATGAGCAGTTCTTC
>NA|NA|TRBJ2-1|TRBV28
CASSPGTPNNEQFF
TGTGCCAGCAGTCCAGGGACCCCCAACAATGAGCAGTTCTTC
>TRBD1|NA|TRBJ1-2|TRBV6-5
CASTQDRVVYGYTF
TGTGCCAGCACCCAGGACAGGGTAGTCTATGGCTACACCTTC
>TRBD1|NA|TRBJ2-1|TRBV19
CASSVSSGTGSNNEQFF
TGTGCCAGTAGTGTGTCGTCCGGGACAGGCTCAAACAATGAGCAGTTCTTC
>NA|NA|TRBJ2-7|TRBV7-8
CASSPAYEQYF
TGTGCCAGCAGCCCGGCCTACGAGCAGTACTTC
>NA|NA|TRBJ2-5|TRBV21-1
CASSLRTSGGVQETQYF
TGTGCCAGCAGCTTACGGACTAGCGGGGGAGTTCAAGAGACCCAGTACTTC
>TRBD2|NA|TRBJ2-2|TRBV29-1
CSVLSGGPTTGELFF
TGCAGCGTTTTGAGCGGGGGGCCCACCACCGGGGAGCTGTTTTTT
>NA|once|TRBJ1-1|TRBV18
CASSTGRMNTEAFF
TGTGCCAGCTCAACCGGTCGCATGAACACTGAAGCTTTCTTT
>NA|NA|TRBJ2-3|TRBV7-3
CASSPGVGTDTQYF
TGTGCCAGCAGCCCGGGGGTGGGAACAGATACGCAGTATTTT
>NA|NA|TRBJ1-1|TRBV5-6
CASSATMGLMNTEAFF
TGTGCCAGCAGCGCCACCATGGGGCTAATGAACACTGAAGCTTTCTTT
>NA|NA|TRBJ2-1|TRBV7-8
CASNRRNNEQFF
TGTGCCAGCAACCGGAGGAACAATGAGCAGTTCTTC
>NA|NA|TRBJ1-4|TRBV19
CASMKRENEKLFF
TGTGCCAGTATGAAAAGGGAAAATGAAAAACTGTTTTTT
>TRBD1|NA|TRBJ2-2|TRBV27
CASKTLRQGGYTGELFF
TGTGCCAGCAAGACACTCCGACAGGGGGGATACACCGGGGAGCTGTTTTTT
>NA|NA|TRBJ1-4|TRBV28
CASSLFLTGANEKLFF
TGTGCCAGCAGTTTATTCTTGACAGGCGCCAATGAAAAACTGTTTTTT
>TRBD2|once|TRBJ2-1|TRBV9
CASSATGTSSEQFF
TGTGCCAGCAGCGCCACCGGGACTAGTAGTGAGCAGTTCTTC
>NA|NA|TRBJ2-2|TRBV28
CASSPGQNTGELFF
TGTGCCAGCAGTCCGGGACAGAACACCGGGGAGCTGTTTTTT
>NA|NA|TRBJ1-4|TRBV11-3
CASSLEGQYSTNEKLFF
TGTGCCAGCAGCTTAGAAGGACAGTACTCAACTAATGAAAAACTGTTTTTT
>NA|NA|TRBJ1-2|TRBV7-2
CASSTPLTDGYTF
TGTGCCAGCAGCACCCCATTGACAGACGGCTACACCTTC
>TRBD1|NA|TRBJ1-4|TRBV20-1
CSASEVRTGNEKLFF
TGCAGTGCTAGTGAGGTTCGGACAGGGAATGAAAAACTGTTTTTT
>NA|NA|TRBJ1-2|TRBV6-5
CASSHRDKTGYTF
TGTGCCAGCAGTCACCGGGACAAAACTGGCTACACCTTC